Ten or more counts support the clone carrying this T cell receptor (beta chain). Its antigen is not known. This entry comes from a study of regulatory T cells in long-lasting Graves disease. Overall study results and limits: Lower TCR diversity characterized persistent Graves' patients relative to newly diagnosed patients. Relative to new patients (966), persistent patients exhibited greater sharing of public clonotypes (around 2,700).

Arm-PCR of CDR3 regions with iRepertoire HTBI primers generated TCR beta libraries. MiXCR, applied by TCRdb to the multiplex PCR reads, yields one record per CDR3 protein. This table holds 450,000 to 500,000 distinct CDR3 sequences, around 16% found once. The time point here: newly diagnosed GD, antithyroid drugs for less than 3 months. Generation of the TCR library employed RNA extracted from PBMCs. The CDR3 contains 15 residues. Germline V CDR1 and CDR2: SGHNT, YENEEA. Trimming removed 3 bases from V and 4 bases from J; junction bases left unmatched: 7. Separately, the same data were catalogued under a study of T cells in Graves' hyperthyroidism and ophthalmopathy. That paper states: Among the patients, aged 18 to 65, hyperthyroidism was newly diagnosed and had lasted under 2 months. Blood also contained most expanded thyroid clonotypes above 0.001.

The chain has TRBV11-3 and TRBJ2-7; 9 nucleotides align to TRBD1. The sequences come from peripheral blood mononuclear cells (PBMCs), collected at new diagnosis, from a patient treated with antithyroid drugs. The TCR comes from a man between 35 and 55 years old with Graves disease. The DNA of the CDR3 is TGTGCCAGCAGCTTGAACCCGGGACAGGGATACGAGCAGTACTTC. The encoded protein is CASSLNPGQGYEQYF.